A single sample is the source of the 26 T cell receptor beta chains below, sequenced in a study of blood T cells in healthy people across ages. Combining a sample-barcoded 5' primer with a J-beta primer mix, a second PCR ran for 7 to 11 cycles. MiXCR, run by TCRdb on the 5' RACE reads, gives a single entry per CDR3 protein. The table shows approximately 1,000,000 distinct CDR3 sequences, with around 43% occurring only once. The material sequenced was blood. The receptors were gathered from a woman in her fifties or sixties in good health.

CDR3 nucleotide sequence: TGCAGTGCTCAGGGGGTTGCAGGATCCTACGAGCAGTACTTC. Translating it yields CSAQGVAGSYEQYF. The chain uses TRBV20-1 and TRBJ2-7, with TRBD1 identical over 7 bases. Germline values: CDR1 DFQATT, CDR2 SNEGSKA (reference sequence). CDR3 length equals 14 residues. The J segment lost 1 base and the V segment lost 5 bases, leaving 8 bases of the junction unmatched.

The CDR3 reads CASSPPSGRAVNEQFF. DNA of the CDR3: TGCGCCAGCAGCCCCCCTAGCGGGAGGGCCGTGAATGAGCAGTTCTTC. This chain connects TRBV4-1 to TRBJ2-1, with 12 bases matching TRBD2. V was pared by 4 bases and J by 7 bases, with 8 bases of the junction left unmatched. The germline V gene has CDR1 MGHRA and CDR2 YSYEKL. CDR3 length equals 16 residues.

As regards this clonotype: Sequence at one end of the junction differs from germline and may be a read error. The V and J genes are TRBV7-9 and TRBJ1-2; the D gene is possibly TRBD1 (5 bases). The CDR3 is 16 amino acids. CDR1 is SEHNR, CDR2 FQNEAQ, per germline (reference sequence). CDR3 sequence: CTSSLVGQGRGYGYTF. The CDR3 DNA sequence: TGTACCAGCAGCTTAGTCGGTCAAGGGAGGGGATATGGCTACACCTTC.

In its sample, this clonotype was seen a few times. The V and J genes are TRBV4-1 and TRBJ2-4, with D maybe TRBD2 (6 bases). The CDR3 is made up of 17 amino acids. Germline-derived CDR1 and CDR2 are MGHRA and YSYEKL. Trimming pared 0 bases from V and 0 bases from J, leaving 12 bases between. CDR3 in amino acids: CASSQDVPGGAKNIQYF. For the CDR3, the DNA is TGCGCCAGCAGCCAAGACGTTCCCGGGGGAGCCAAAAACATTCAGTACTTC.

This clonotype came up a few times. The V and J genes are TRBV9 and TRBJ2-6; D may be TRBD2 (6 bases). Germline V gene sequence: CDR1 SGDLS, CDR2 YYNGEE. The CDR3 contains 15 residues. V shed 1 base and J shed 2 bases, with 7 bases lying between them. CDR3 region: CASSVSGAGANVLTF. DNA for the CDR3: TGTGCCAGCAGCGTATCGGGGGCTGGGGCCAACGTCCTGACTTTC.

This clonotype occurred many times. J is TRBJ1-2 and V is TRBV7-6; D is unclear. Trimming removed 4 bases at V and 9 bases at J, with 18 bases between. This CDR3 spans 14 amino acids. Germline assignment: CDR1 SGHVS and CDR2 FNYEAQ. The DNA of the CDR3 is TGTGCCAGCAGCTCTAGGGTGGCGGACCCGAGCTACACCTTC. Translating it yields CASSSRVADPSYTF. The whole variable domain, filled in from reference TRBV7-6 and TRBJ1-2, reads GAGVSQSPRYKVTKRGQDVALRCDPISGHVSLYWYRQALGQGPEFLTYFNYEAQQDKSGLPNDRFSAERPEGSISTLTIQRTEQRDSAMYRCASSSRVADPSYTFGSGTRLTVV.

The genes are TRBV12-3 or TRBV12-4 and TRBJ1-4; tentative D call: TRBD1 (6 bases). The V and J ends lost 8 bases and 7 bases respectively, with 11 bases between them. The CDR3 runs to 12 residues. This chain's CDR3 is CASGRGGEKLFF. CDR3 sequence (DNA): TGTGCCAGCGGCAGGGGCGGTGAAAAACTGTTTTTT.

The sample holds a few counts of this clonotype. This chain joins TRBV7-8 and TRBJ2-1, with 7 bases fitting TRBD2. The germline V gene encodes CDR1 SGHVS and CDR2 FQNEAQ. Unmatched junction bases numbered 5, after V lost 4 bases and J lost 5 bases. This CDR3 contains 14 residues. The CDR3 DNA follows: TGTGCCAGCAGCTCCAGGGAGGGGAACAATGAGCAGTTCTTC. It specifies CASSSREGNNEQFF.

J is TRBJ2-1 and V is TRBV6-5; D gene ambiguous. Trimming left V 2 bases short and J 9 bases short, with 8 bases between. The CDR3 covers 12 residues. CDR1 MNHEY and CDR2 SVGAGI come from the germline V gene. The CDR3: CASSYGNAEQFF. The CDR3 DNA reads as TGTGCCAGCAGTTACGGCAACGCTGAGCAGTTCTTC.

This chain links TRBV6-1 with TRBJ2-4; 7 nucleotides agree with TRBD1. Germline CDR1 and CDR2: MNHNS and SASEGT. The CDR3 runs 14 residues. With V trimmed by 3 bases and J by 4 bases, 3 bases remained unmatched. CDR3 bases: TGTGCCAGCAGTGAGGGACAGAGAAAAAACATTCAGTACTTC. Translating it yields CASSEGQRKNIQYF.

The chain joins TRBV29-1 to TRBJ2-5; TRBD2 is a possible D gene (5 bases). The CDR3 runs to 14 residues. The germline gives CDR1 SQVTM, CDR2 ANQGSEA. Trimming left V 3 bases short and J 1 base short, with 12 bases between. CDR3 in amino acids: CSVDGLSSQETQYF. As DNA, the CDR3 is TGCAGCGTTGATGGACTCAGTAGCCAAGAGACCCAGTACTTC.

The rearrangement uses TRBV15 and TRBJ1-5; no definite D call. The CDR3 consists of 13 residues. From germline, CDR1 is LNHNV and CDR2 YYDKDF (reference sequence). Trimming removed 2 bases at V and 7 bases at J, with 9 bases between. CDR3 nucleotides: TGTGCCACCAGCAGAATTATCACCCAGCCCCAGCATTTT. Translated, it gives CATSRIITQPQHF.

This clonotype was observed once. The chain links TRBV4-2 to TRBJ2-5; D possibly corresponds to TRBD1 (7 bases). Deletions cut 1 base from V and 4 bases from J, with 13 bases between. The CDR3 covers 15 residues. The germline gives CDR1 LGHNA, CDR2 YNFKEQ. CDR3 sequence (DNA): TGTGCCAGCAGCCAAGCAGGGGGGCTCGCAGAGACCCAGTACTTC. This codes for CASSQAGGLAETQYF.

CDR3 coding DNA: TGTGCCACCAGTGACCAAACAGGGGACTATGGCTACACCTTC. Protein sequence: CATSDQTGDYGYTF. This chain uses TRBV24-1 with TRBJ1-2, with 7 bases that match TRBD1. CDR3 length: 14 residues. Germline assignment: CDR1 KGHDR and CDR2 SFDVKD. The junction had 4 bases not matched to a gene; V was cut back by 4 bases and J by 3 bases.

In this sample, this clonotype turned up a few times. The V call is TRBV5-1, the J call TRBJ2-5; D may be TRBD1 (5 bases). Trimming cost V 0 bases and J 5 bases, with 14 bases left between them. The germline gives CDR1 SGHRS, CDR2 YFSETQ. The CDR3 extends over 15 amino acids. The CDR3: CASSLASAGRETQYF. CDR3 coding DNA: TGCGCCAGCAGCTTGGCGTCGGCAGGGCGGGAGACCCAGTACTTC.

CDR3 in amino acids: CSVTTSYYSSYNEQFF. The CDR3 bases are TGCAGTGTAACCACTAGCTACTATAGCTCCTACAATGAGCAGTTCTTC. This rearrangement joins TRBV20-1 to TRBJ2-1, with TRBD2 as a possible D gene (6 bases). This CDR3 comprises 16 residues. V was clipped by 7 bases and J by 0 bases, with 19 bases between them. Germline CDR1 reads DFQATT; CDR2 reads SNEGSKA (reference sequence).

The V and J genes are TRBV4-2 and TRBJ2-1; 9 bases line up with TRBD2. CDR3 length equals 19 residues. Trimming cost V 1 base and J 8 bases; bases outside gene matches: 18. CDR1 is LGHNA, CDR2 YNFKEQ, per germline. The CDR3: CASSQVLGSNLAGFDEQFF. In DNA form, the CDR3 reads TGTGCCAGCAGCCAAGTACTAGGGTCAAACCTAGCGGGATTTGATGAGCAGTTCTTC.

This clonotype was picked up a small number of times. The CDR3 nucleotides read TGTGCCAGCAGCGTTACGGACAGCCGTACAGATACGCAGTATTTT. It is translated as CASSVTDSRTDTQYF. The V gene is TRBV9, the J gene TRBJ2-3, with a possible D match to TRBD1 (6 bases). CDR3 length equals 15 residues. Germline assignment: CDR1 SGDLS and CDR2 YYNGEE. The V end lost 2 bases, the J end lost 3 bases, and 13 bases lay between the germline ends. Filled out from reference TRBV9 and TRBJ2-3, the complete variable domain reads DSGVTQTPKHLITATGQRVTLRCSPRSGDLSVYWYQQSLDQGLQFLIQYYNGEERAKGNILERFSAQQFPDLHSELNLSSLELGDSALYFCASSVTDSRTDTQYFGPGTRLTVL.

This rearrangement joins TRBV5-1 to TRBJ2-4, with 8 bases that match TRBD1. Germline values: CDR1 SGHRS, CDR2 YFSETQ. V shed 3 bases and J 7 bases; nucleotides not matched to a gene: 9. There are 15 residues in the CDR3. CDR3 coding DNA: TGCGCCAGCAGCTCGGCCGGGACAGGTGGCAACATTCAGTACTTC. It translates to CASSSAGTGGNIQYF.

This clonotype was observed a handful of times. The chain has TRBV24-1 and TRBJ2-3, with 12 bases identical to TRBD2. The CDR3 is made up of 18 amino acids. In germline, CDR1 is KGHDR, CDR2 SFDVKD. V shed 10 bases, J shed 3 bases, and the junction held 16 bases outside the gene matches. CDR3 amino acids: CATNRLPRTSGNTDTQYF. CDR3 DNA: TGTGCCACAAACCGACTTCCTAGGACTAGCGGGAATACAGATACGCAGTATTTT.

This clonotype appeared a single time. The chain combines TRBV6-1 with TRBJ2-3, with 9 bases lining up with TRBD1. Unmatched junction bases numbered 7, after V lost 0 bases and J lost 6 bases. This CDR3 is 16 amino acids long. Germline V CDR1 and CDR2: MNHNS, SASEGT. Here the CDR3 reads CASSEAGQGLGDTQYF. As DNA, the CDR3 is TGTGCCAGCAGTGAAGCGGGACAGGGACTTGGTGATACGCAGTATTTT.

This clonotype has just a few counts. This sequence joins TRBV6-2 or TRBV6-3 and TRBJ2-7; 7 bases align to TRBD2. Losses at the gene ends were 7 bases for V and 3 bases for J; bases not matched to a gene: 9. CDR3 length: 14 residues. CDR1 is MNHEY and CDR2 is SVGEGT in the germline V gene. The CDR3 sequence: CASTPGDYIYEQYF. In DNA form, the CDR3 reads TGTGCCAGCACCCCCGGGGACTACATCTACGAGCAGTACTTC.

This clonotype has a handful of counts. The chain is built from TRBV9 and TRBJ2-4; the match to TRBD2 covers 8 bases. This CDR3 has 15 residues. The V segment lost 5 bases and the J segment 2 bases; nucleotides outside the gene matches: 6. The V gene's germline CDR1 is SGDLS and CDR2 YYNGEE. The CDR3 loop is CASSLSGSSKNIQYF. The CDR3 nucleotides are TGTGCCAGCAGTTTAAGCGGGAGTTCCAAAAACATTCAGTACTTC.

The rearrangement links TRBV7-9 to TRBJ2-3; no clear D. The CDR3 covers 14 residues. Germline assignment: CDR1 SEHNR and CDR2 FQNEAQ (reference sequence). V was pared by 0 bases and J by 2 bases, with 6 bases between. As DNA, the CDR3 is TGTGCCAGCAGCTTAGCGCATATCACAGATACGCAGTATTTT. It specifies CASSLAHITDTQYF.

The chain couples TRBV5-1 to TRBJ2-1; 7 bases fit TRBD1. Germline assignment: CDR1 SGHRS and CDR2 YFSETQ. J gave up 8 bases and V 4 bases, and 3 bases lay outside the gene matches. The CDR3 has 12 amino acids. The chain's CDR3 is CASSQGQHEQFF. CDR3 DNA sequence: TGCGCCAGCAGCCAGGGACAGCATGAGCAGTTCTTC.

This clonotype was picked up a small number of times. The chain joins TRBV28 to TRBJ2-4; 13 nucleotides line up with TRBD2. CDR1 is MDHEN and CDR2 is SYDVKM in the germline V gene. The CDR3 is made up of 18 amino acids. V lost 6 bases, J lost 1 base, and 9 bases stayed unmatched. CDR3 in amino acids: CASSLRTSGSAAKNIQYF. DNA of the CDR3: TGTGCCAGCAGCCTCCGGACTAGCGGGAGTGCGGCCAAAAACATTCAGTACTTC.